These T cell receptor beta chains were read from a single sample in a study of T-cell memory formation after mild COVID-19. From the 5' RACE reads, TCRdb called clonotypes with MiXCR, one entry per CDR3 protein. The data show about 39,000 distinct CDR3 sequences, with 5.5% to 7% seen just once and roughly 0.85% held by the top ten. Sequenced input: PBMCs or a T cell subset sorted from them (not recorded which). The receptors shown here come from an adult who had mild COVID-19 (a few samples of this study predate the infection). Cell type and time point are not known. Both conserved end residues are part of each CDR3. D genes are given only for firm matches. Rows give clone size only sometimes, using once, few, many, or a class for an expanded clone.

CDR3 length	J gene	D gene	V gene	clone size	CDR3 DNA	CDR3 protein
16	TRBJ2-7	TRBD1	TRBV4-2	many	TGTGCCAGCAGCCAAGGAGAAGGCGACAGGGGCCTCGAGCAGTACTTC	CASSQGEGDRGLEQYF
13	TRBJ2-7	.	TRBV5-1	few	TGCGCCAGCAGCTTGGACTTTACTTACGAGCAGTACTTC	CASSLDFTYEQYF
15	TRBJ2-6	.	TRBV3-1	many	TGTGCCAGCAGCCAAGGGAGGGCTGGGGCCAACGTCCTGACTTTC	CASSQGRAGANVLTF
13	TRBJ1-6	.	TRBV3-1	.	TGTGCCGCATCGGCGAGCGGGCGATCACCCCTCCACTTT	CAASASGRSPLHF
11	TRBJ2-1	.	TRBV19	few	TGTGCCAGTAGTATTGGGCATGAGCAGTTCTTC	CASSIGHEQFF
16	TRBJ2-2	TRBD1	TRBV7-3	many	TGTGCCAGCAGCTTAATTGGGACAGGGGTTACCGGGGAGCTGTTTTTT	CASSLIGTGVTGELFF
14	TRBJ1-2	.	TRBV7-9	.	TGTGCCAGCAGCTCAGAAATCGGAGGCTATGGCTACACCTTC	CASSSEIGGYGYTF
11	TRBJ2-7	.	TRBV29-1	many	TGCAGCGTTGAAGTAAGATACGAGCAGTACTTC	CSVEVRYEQYF
16	TRBJ2-7	.	TRBV7-9	many	TGTGCCAGCAGCTCAGGCGATGGTCGGGGGTTGTACGAGCAGTACTTC	CASSSGDGRGLYEQYF
16	TRBJ2-2	TRBD1	TRBV4-3	many	TGCGCCAGCAGCCAGGCTGACAGGGCCTACACCGGGGAGCTGTTTTTT	CASSQADRAYTGELFF
13	TRBJ2-7	TRBD2	TRBV20-1	.	TGCAGTGCTGCACGGACTAGCGAGGACGAGCAGTACTTC	CSAARTSEDEQYF
15	TRBJ2-3	TRBD2	TRBV27	many	TGTGCCAGCAGGAGGACTAGCGGGAGGACAGATACGCAGTATTTT	CASRRTSGRTDTQYF
14	TRBJ1-2	TRBD1	TRBV6-5	few	TGTGCCAGCAGTCGACAGGGGTCGAACTATGGCTACACCTTC	CASSRQGSNYGYTF
13	TRBJ2-7	.	TRBV19	once	TGTGCCAGTAGTATACGACTAGCCTACGAGCAGTACTTC	CASSIRLAYEQYF
17	TRBJ2-3	TRBD2	TRBV4-2	.	TGTGCCAGCAGCCAAGGATCGACTAGCGGTAGCACAGATACGCAGTATTTT	CASSQGSTSGSTDTQYF
12	TRBJ1-2	.	TRBV5-1	.	TGCGCCAGCACTAAGGTTGGGGATGGCTACACCTTC	CASTKVGDGYTF
14	TRBJ1-2	TRBD1	TRBV6-6	many	TGTGCCAGCAGCCTACAGGGGGCGAACTATGGCTACACCTTC	CASSLQGANYGYTF
16	TRBJ2-2	.	TRBV4-3	few	TGCGCCAGCAGCCAAGAGACTCAGGGGATCGCCGGGGAGCTGTTTTTT	CASSQETQGIAGELFF
13	TRBJ2-5	.	TRBV7-2	many	TGTGCCAGCAGCTTCGTGCTCCAAGAGACCCAGTACTTC	CASSFVLQETQYF
14	TRBJ1-1	TRBD1	TRBV5-1	.	TGCGCCAGCAGCTCGGACAGGGAGAACACTGAAGCTTTCTTT	CASSSDRENTEAFF
15	TRBJ2-7	TRBD2	TRBV7-2	many	TGTGCCAGCAGCGTGGGACTAGCGGGGACCTACGAGCAGTACTTC	CASSVGLAGTYEQYF
13	TRBJ1-1	.	TRBV5-1	.	TGCGCCAGCAGCTTGGAGACAAGGGGAGAAGCTTTCTTT	CASSLETRGEAFF
15	TRBJ2-4	TRBD1	TRBV24-1	.	TGTGCCACCAGTGATCCCGGGACAGTGGGAAACATTCAGTACTTC	CATSDPGTVGNIQYF
13	TRBJ1-6	.	TRBV19	few	TGTGCCAGTAGTTCGGTCGGTAATTCACCCCTCCACTTT	CASSSVGNSPLHF
16	TRBJ2-1	TRBD2	TRBV4-3	many	TGCGCCAGCAGCCAAGATCTCAGCGGGACCTACAATGAGCAGTTCTTC	CASSQDLSGTYNEQFF
12	TRBJ1-5	.	TRBV7-2	.	TGTGCCAGCAGCTTTAGGACGGGGCCAAAGCATTTT	CASSFRTGPKHF
17	TRBJ2-3	.	TRBV6-2/TRBV6-3	.	TGTGCCAGCAGTTACCGGGCCGGGCGGGAAGACACAGATACGCAGTATTTT	CASSYRAGREDTDTQYF
16	TRBJ2-3	TRBD2	TRBV2	.	TGTGCCAGCAGCTATCTTAGCGGGGGTCAGGAAGATACGCAGTATTTT	CASSYLSGGQEDTQYF
13	TRBJ1-1	.	TRBV11-1	.	TGTGCCAGCAGCTTTTTGGGGTACGCTGAAGCTTTCTTT	CASSFLGYAEAFF
16	TRBJ1-5	.	TRBV28	few	TGTGCCAGCAGTTTCCTGGGGGTTGGGGGTACTCAGCCCCAGCATTTT	CASSFLGVGGTQPQHF
13	TRBJ2-1	.	TRBV7-9	.	TGTGCCAGCAGCGCTCTAGGGAATCATGAGCAGTTCTTC	CASSALGNHEQFF
15	TRBJ2-1	TRBD2	TRBV9	few	TGTGCCAGCAGCGTAGGCCCCCCTCTAGCGGGGTTGCAGTTCTTC	CASSVGPPLAGLQFF
16	TRBJ1-5	TRBD1	TRBV6-1	.	TGTGCCAGCAGTGAAGGGGACAGGGGTAGAAATCAGCCCCAGCATTTT	CASSEGDRGRNQPQHF
14	TRBJ2-3	.	TRBV20-1	few	TGCAGTGCTAGGGGGACTTCTAGCACAGATACGCAGTATTTT	CSARGTSSTDTQYF
15	TRBJ2-3	TRBD1	TRBV18	.	TGTGCCAGCTCAACGCAGGGACAGGGAGGGGATACGCAGTATTTT	CASSTQGQGGDTQYF
12	TRBJ2-7	TRBD1	TRBV20-1	.	TGCAGTGCTAGTGAGGGGGCGGGTGAGCAGTACTTC	CSASEGAGEQYF
14	TRBJ2-5	.	TRBV12-3/TRBV12-4	many	TGTGCCAGCAGTCCAAGGACAGTCCTAGGGACCCAGTACTTC	CASSPRTVLGTQYF
13	TRBJ1-2	.	TRBV7-2	many	TGTGCCAGCAGCCTCGGGGAGTCCTATGGCTACACCTTC	CASSLGESYGYTF
12	TRBJ2-1	TRBD2	TRBV7-3	many	TGTGCCAGCAGCTTAGGCGGGGGTGAGCAGTTCTTC	CASSLGGGEQFF
14	TRBJ2-3	.	TRBV11-3	few	TGTGCCAGCAGCTTAGGACACTTCACAGATACGCAGTATTTT	CASSLGHFTDTQYF
14	TRBJ2-1	.	TRBV5-1	.	TGCGCCAGCAGCTTGGCGGGGGCCTCCAATGAGCAGTTCTTC	CASSLAGASNEQFF
14	TRBJ2-7	TRBD1	TRBV23-1	many	TGCGCCAGCAGTCAGGGACAGGGCTCCTACGAGCAGTACTTC	CASSQGQGSYEQYF
14	TRBJ1-5	.	TRBV6-2/TRBV6-3	many	TGTGCCAGCAGTTACGGGGTCAGCAATCAGCCCCAGCATTTT	CASSYGVSNQPQHF
15	TRBJ2-1	.	TRBV7-2	many	TGTGCCAGCAGCCCCCAGGCCCTCTCCTACAATGAGCAGTTCTTC	CASSPQALSYNEQFF
13	TRBJ2-3	.	TRBV4-2	many	TGTGCCAGCAGCCAAGTTCGGACAGATACGCAGTATTTT	CASSQVRTDTQYF
13	TRBJ1-2	.	TRBV15	.	TGTGCCACCAGCAGAGTCCGGGGGGATGGCTACACCTTC	CATSRVRGDGYTF